Here is one T cell receptor (beta chain) with its context. This receptor's antigen is unknown. No base qualities exist here, and no much larger clone lies one base off it. CDR1 is given as MNHEY and CDR2 as SMNVEV, both from the germline V gene (reference sequence). The CDR3 starts with the cysteine, ends with the phenylalanine, and has 16 residues. Only the CDR3 part of the read is kept: 48 bases, read in frame from the first base. Clipping removes 1 base from V and 4 bases from J, with 9 as the unmatched junction base count. The sample is drawn from a study of blood T cell repertoires in COVID-19 (dated by TCRdb to 2018 to 2021). Describing the broader study: The collaborator samples originated in the United States, Italy and Spain and spanned the acute and convalescent phases of COVID-19. The prospective study material was composed of cDNA or gDNA derived from T cells, B-cell-depleted T cells, or PBMCs. Subjects who had been exposed to COVID-19, were actively infected with it, or had recovered from it provided the deeply sampled blood TCRbeta repertoires that made up the dataset. The repertoires were released in a freely available public database meant as a resource for research on the immune response to SARS-CoV-2. Samples were obtained from the ongoing ImmuneRACE study (first 160 participants) and from about 1,300 subjects provided by 6 global collaborators. A de-identified subject ID, COVID-19 status, age in years and sex were almost always included in the sample metadata. Where available, HLA class I and class II types were taken from metadata supplied by the sample provider and were not determined by assay-based typing.

What the work shows at the level of the full study, not this receptor alone: How much clinical and demographic metadata was included differed by source and by participant, and the metadata was provided uncurated.

TCRbeta CDR3 regions were amplified from genomic DNA by means of the immunoSEQ Assay, a bias-controlled multiplex PCR. Per the original workflow: The number of nucleated cells in each sample was estimated from the amplification of reference gene primers within the assay. To quantify the absolute abundance of each unique TCRbeta CDR3 rearrangement, sequence reads were collapsed and filtered. For each sample, productive Simpson clonality was calculated as the square root of Simpson's diversity index over productive rearrangements. TCRdb limited this immuneACCESS table to in-frame rearrangements with V and J called. A share of clones is missing; checked studies link under half to unresolved V genes, and the rest is unexplained. The V and J calls and the clone size are those of that table, but D and trimming were determined from the DNA. A total of approximately 340,000 clones appear in this sample, over 70% of them only once. The leading ten clones occupy almost 3% of the sample.

Whole blood was collected in K2EDTA tubes by collaborating institutions according to the institutions' own protocols. Collaborator samples were shipped for TCRbeta analysis as frozen whole blood, isolated PBMCs, or DNA extracted from either sample type. This receptor chain uses TRBV27 and TRBJ1-2, with 7 junctional bases fitting TRBD1. This clonotype originated in a man aged 30 to 45 with active or convalescent COVID-19. Sequencing was carried out using peripheral blood. In nucleotide form, the sequence is TGTGCCAGCAGTTTATTGTCCGGGACAGTTCCCTATGGCTACACCTTC. This sequence encodes CASSLLSGTVPYGYTF.